These 22 T cell receptor beta chains originate from one sample sequenced in a study of shared clonotypes between healthy human individuals. The data were produced by immunoSEQ multiplex PCR, yet TCRdb's version contains in-frame clones alone and is incomplete. The table has about 2,500,000 clones, 90% to 95% seen once. Sequencing was performed on naive CD4+ T cells sorted from blood. The subset was: CD45RA+ positively selected. These receptors were collected from a man aged 18 to 30 in good health.

The V gene is TRBV2, the J gene TRBJ1-2, with TRBD1 matching 7 bases. This CDR3 spans 20 amino acids. V shed 3 bases, J shed 5 bases, and the junction held 24 bases outside the gene matches. Germline-derived CDR1 and CDR2 are SNHLY and FYNNEI. DNA for the CDR3: TGTGCCAGCAGTGATGACAGGGAGTTAAATGAGGGACAAACTTATTATGGCTACACCTTC. Protein: CASSDDRELNEGQTYYGYTF.

The chain employs TRBV11-2 and TRBJ2-5; perhaps D is TRBD1 or TRBD2 (5 bases each). Germline CDR1 SGHAT, CDR2 FQNNGV. V gave up 3 bases and J gave up 13 bases, with 12 bases separating them. The CDR3 runs to 11 residues. The CDR3 DNA is TGTGCCAGCAGCTTCCAAGGGACCGTGTACTTC. Its protein is CASSFQGTVYF.

The genes are TRBV15 and TRBJ1-1; the D is unclear. CDR3 length: 15 amino acids. With 1 base removed from V and 1 base from J, the gap between germline ends came to 10 bases. Germline V CDR1 and CDR2: LNHNV, YYDKDF (reference sequence). The CDR3 DNA is TGTGCCACCAGCAGAGTAGCCGGTGGGAACACTGAAGCTTTCTTT. Its protein is CATSRVAGGNTEAFF. Combining the CDR3 with reference TRBV15 and TRBJ1-1 gives the whole variable domain DAMVIQNPRYQVTQFGKPVTLSCSQTLNHNVMYWYQQKSSQAPKLLFHYYDKDFNNEADTPDNFQSRRPNTSFCFLDIRSPGLGDTAMYLCATSRVAGGNTEAFFGQGTRLTVV.

This clone was detected only once. This chain joins TRBV5-1 and TRBJ2-1, with 11 bases matching TRBD2. J was trimmed by 3 bases and V by 4 bases; bases with no gene match: 6. CDR3 length: 16 amino acids. CDR1 and CDR2 from the germline V gene are SGHRS and YFSETQ. CDR3 sequence: CASSLPGLADYNEQFF. CDR3 DNA sequence: TGCGCCAGCAGCCTCCCGGGACTAGCGGACTACAATGAGCAGTTCTTC.

The CDR3 DNA follows: TGTGCCAGCAGTGCTCCCGGGACAGGAGGTGGAGAGACCCAGTACTTC. Protein sequence: CASSAPGTGGGETQYF. The chain recombines TRBV28 with TRBJ2-5; the match to TRBD1 covers 8 bases. The CDR3 consists of 16 residues. The junction had 12 bases not matched to a gene; V was cut back by 5 bases and J by 4 bases. Germline values: CDR1 MDHEN, CDR2 SYDVKM.

The V call is TRBV27, the J call TRBJ2-2; 8 bases map to TRBD1. The CDR3 spans 13 residues. With V trimmed by 6 bases and J by 5 bases, 2 bases remained unmatched. Germline CDR1 and CDR2: MNHEY and SMNVEV (reference sequence). In DNA form, the CDR3 reads TGTGCCAGCAGACGGACAGGGACCGGGGAGCTGTTTTTT. Its translation: CASRRTGTGELFF.

The gene calls are TRBV29-1 and TRBJ2-3; possible D gene TRBD2, 5 bases. The germline V and J ends were trimmed by 3 bases and 0 bases, with 13 bases remaining between them. Germline-derived CDR1 and CDR2 are SQVTM and ANQGSEA. The CDR3 totals 15 residues. This chain's CDR3 is CSVDGEKSSTDTQYF. CDR3 sequence (DNA): TGCAGCGTTGACGGGGAGAAGTCTAGCACAGATACGCAGTATTTT.

This chain connects TRBV2 to TRBJ2-1; perhaps TRBD1 as D (6 bases). Trimming shortened V by 7 bases and J by 10 bases, and 11 bases separated the two germline ends. Germline V gene sequence: CDR1 SNHLY, CDR2 FYNNEI. The CDR3 has 11 amino acids. The CDR3: CASNRDAEQFF. The CDR3 DNA sequence: TGTGCCAGCAACAGGGATGCAGAGCAGTTCTTC. Filled out from reference TRBV2 and TRBJ2-1, the complete variable domain reads EPEVTQTPSHQVTQMGQEVILRCVPISNHLYFYWYRQILGQKVEFLVSFYNNEISEKSEIFDDQFSVERPDGSNFTLKIRSTKLEDSAMYFCASNRDAEQFFGPGTRLTVL.

V usage is TRBV5-1 and J usage is TRBJ2-7; possibly TRBD1 or TRBD2 for D (5 bases each). The germline V gene encodes CDR1 SGHRS and CDR2 YFSETQ. This CDR3 has 15 residues. The V and J ends lost 4 bases and 6 bases respectively, with 20 bases between them. The CDR3 DNA follows: TGCGCCAGCAGCATTGCACCGTTCTCAGGGAGCGAGCAGTACTTC. As protein: CASSIAPFSGSEQYF.

The V gene is TRBV10-2, the J gene TRBJ1-1, with TRBD1 matching over 8 bases. V was pared by 8 bases and J by 1 base, with 9 bases of the junction left unmatched. Germline V gives CDR1 WSHSY, CDR2 SAAADI. This CDR3 has 15 amino acids. CDR3 nucleotides: TGCGCCAGCGTTCGGGGCAGGGGGCCGAACACTGAAGCTTTCTTT. This gives the protein CASVRGRGPNTEAFF.

This rearrangement joins TRBV6-5 to TRBJ2-3; a possible D gene is TRBD2 (6 bases). Germline CDR1 MNHEY, CDR2 SVGAGI. The CDR3 totals 15 residues. Trimming took 2 bases from V and 6 from J, leaving 15 bases between them. The CDR3 protein is CASSYTGTGADTQYF. The CDR3 nucleotides are TGTGCCAGCAGTTACACCGGGACGGGAGCGGATACGCAGTATTTT.

V and J are TRBV4-3 and TRBJ2-3, with D possibly being TRBD2 (5 bases). CDR3 size: 15 residues. Per the germline V gene, CDR1 is LGHNA and CDR2 is YSLEER. The V end was cut by 0 bases, the J end by 1 base, with 8 bases between. CDR3 in amino acids: CASSQEWRGTDTQYF. The CDR3 coding sequence is TGCGCCAGCAGCCAAGAATGGCGGGGCACAGATACGCAGTATTTT.

The chain carries TRBV9 and TRBJ2-1; 7 bases map to TRBD2. The CDR3 is made up of 16 amino acids. CDR1 and CDR2 (germline): SGDLS, YYNGEE. Unmatched junction bases numbered 13, after V lost 0 bases and J lost 10 bases. The CDR3: CASSVASTGGPREQFF. The CDR3 nucleotides read TGTGCCAGCAGCGTAGCATCGACGGGAGGCCCCCGGGAGCAGTTCTTC.

The table lists this clone with a count of one. The gene calls are TRBV4-1 and TRBJ2-1; 7 bases agree with TRBD1. The V gene end was trimmed by 4 bases and the J gene end by 4 bases; junction bases not matched to a gene: 7. The germline CDR1 and CDR2 sequences are MGHRA and YSYEKL. The CDR3 length is 15 residues. Here the CDR3 DNA reads TGCGCCAGCAGCCCACCCGGGACAGCATACAATGAGCAGTTCTTC. This sequence encodes CASSPPGTAYNEQFF.

This chain joins TRBV7-8 and TRBJ1-1; D is perhaps TRBD1 (6 bases). Germline lookup yields CDR1 SGHVS and CDR2 FQNEAQ. The ends were cut back, 4 bases at V and 1 base at J, with 16 bases in the middle. This CDR3 has 16 amino acids. CDR3 DNA sequence: TGTGCCAGCAGCTCTAATACAGGGACGGGGAACACTGAAGCTTTCTTT. It yields the protein CASSSNTGTGNTEAFF.

Here the CDR3 DNA reads TGTGCCAGTAGTCCGACACTAGACAGCCGCAATGAGCAGTTCTTC. Its protein product is CASSPTLDSRNEQFF. The chain carries TRBV19 and TRBJ2-1; D could derive from TRBD1 or TRBD2 (5 bases each). The germline V gene encodes CDR1 LNHDA and CDR2 SQIVND (reference sequence). V was clipped by 5 bases and J by 6 bases, with 17 bases between them. The CDR3 is 15 amino acids. Combining the CDR3 with reference TRBV19 and TRBJ2-1 gives the whole variable domain DGGITQSPKYLFRKEGQNVTLSCEQNLNHDAMYWYRQDPGQGLRLIYYSQIVNDFQKGDIAEGYSVSREKKESFPLTVTSAQKNPTAFYLCASSPTLDSRNEQFFGPGTRLTVL.

The rearrangement uses TRBV6-5 and TRBJ2-5; 7 nucleotides line up with TRBD1. CDR1 MNHEY and CDR2 SVGAGI come from the germline V gene. CDR3 length equals 13 residues. The J segment lost 5 bases and the V segment lost 6 bases, leaving 6 bases of the junction unmatched. CDR3 in DNA: TGTGCCAGCAGGGAACAGGGGCGGGAGACCCAGTACTTC. Translation: CASREQGRETQYF.

This clone was picked up one time. CDR3 in amino acids: CASRRGTTSTGELFF. CDR3 bases: TGTGCCAGCAGGCGAGGGACTACTTCCACCGGGGAGCTGTTTTTT. This rearrangement joins TRBV9 to TRBJ2-2, with 7 bases identical to TRBD2. Losses at the gene ends were 5 bases for V and 4 bases for J; bases not matched to a gene: 8. CDR1 and CDR2 (germline): SGDLS, YYNGEE. This CDR3 spans 15 amino acids.

The CDR3 is CAISDQAGVYEQYF. DNA of the CDR3: TGTGCCATCAGTGATCAAGCGGGGGTCTACGAGCAGTACTTC. This chain joins TRBV10-3 and TRBJ2-7; 8 bases agree with TRBD2. CDR3 length equals 14 residues. The trim removed 3 bases at V and 3 bases at J, leaving 4 bases unmatched. CDR1 and CDR2 from the germline V gene are ENHRY and SYGVKD.

The chain is built from TRBV10-3 and TRBJ2-2; D is perhaps TRBD2 (6 bases). Germline values: CDR1 ENHRY, CDR2 SYGVKD. The V end lost 4 bases, the J end lost 4 bases, and 16 bases lay between the germline ends. The CDR3 has 16 amino acids. The CDR3 DNA follows: TGTGCCATCAGTGTGATCCGGGACTTGACCACCGGGGAGCTGTTTTTT. Translating it yields CAISVIRDLTTGELFF.

The chain uses TRBV11-2 and TRBJ2-6, with D perhaps matching TRBD2 (5 bases). The CDR3 covers 17 residues. V was pared by 1 base and J by 0 bases, with 10 bases between. CDR1 is SGHAT and CDR2 is FQNNGV in the germline V gene. The CDR3 loop reads CASSLASPGSGANVLTF. The CDR3 DNA follows: TGTGCCAGCAGCTTAGCTAGCCCTGGCTCTGGGGCCAACGTCCTGACTTTC.

This sequence joins TRBV6-5 and TRBJ1-2, with 7 positions matching TRBD1. Germline V gene data show CDR1 as MNHEY and CDR2 as SVGAGI. The CDR3 length is 14 residues. Trimming cost V 6 bases and J 5 bases; bases outside gene matches: 9. The CDR3 spells CASSYRGDWYGYTF. The CDR3 DNA reads TGTGCCAGCAGCTACAGGGGCGATTGGTATGGCTACACCTTC.